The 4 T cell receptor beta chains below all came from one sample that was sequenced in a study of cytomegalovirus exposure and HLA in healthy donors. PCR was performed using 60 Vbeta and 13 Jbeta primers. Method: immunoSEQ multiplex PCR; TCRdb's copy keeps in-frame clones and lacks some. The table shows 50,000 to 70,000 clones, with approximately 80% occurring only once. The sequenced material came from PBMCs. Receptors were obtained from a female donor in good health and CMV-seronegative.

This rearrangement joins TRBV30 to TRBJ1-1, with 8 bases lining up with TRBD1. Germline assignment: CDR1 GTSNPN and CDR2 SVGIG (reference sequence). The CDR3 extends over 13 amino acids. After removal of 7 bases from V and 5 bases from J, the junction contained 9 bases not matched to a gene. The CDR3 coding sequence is TGTGCCTTTGGCAGGGGGCGGTGGACTGAAGCTTTCTTT. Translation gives CAFGRGRWTEAFF.

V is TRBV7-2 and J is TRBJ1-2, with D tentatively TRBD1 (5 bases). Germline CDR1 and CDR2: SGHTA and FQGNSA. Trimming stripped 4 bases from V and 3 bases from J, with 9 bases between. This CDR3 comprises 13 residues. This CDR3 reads CASSSTVYYGYTF. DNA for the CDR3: TGTGCCAGCAGCTCGACAGTTTACTATGGCTACACCTTC. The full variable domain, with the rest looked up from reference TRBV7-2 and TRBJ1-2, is GAGVSQSPSNKVTEKGKDVELRCDPISGHTALYWYRQSLGQGLEFLIYFQGNSAPDKSGLPSDRFSAERTGGSVSTLTIQRTQQEDSAVYLCASSSTVYYGYTFGSGTRLTVV.

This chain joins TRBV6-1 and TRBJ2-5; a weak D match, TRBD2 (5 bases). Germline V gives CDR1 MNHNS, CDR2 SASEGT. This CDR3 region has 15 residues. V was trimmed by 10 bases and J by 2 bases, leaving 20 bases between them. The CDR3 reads CAIRDPGVIQETQYF. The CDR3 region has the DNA TGTGCCATCCGTGACCCCGGGGTAATACAAGAGACCCAGTACTTC.

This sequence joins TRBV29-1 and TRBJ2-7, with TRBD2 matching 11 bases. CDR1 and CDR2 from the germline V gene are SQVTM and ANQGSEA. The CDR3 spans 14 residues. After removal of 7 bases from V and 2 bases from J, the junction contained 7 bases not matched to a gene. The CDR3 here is CSARIAGGTYEQYF. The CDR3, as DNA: TGCAGCGCCCGAATAGCGGGAGGGACCTACGAGCAGTACTTC.